Each of the 26 T cell receptor beta chains below was sequenced from the same sample in a study of blood T cell repertoires in COVID-19. Assay: immunoSEQ multiplex PCR; the TCRdb copy retains only in-frame clones and omits some. The data show hundreds of thousands of clones, with 80% to 95% seen just once and around 0.84% held by the top ten. The sample consisted of peripheral blood. These receptors all stem from a man aged 60-69 years with COVID-19, enrolled during active disease.

The chain links TRBV6-2 or TRBV6-3 to TRBJ2-7; 7 bases agree with TRBD1. Germline loops: CDR1 MNHEY, CDR2 SVGEGT. The CDR3 has 16 residues. The junction had 9 bases not matched to a gene; V was cut back by 0 bases and J by 4 bases. In DNA, the CDR3 is TGTGCCAGCAGTTACTCGAATACAGGGGTTCGGTACGAGCAGTACTTC. It is translated as CASSYSNTGVRYEQYF.

The V and J genes are TRBV30 and TRBJ2-1; D is undetermined. V was trimmed by 0 bases and J by 8 bases, leaving 5 bases between them. This CDR3 has 11 residues. The germline V gene has CDR1 GTSNPN and CDR2 SVGIG (reference sequence). The CDR3 bases are TGTGCCTGGAGTGTCAGGCATGAGCAGTTCTTC. Translated, it gives CAWSVRHEQFF.

This rearrangement joins TRBV19 to TRBJ2-7; tentative D call: TRBD2 (5 bases). This CDR3 spans 16 amino acids. The V and J ends lost 2 bases and 1 base respectively, with 15 bases between them. The V gene's germline CDR1 is LNHDA and CDR2 SQIVND (reference sequence). CDR3 loop: CASSIRGEGGSYEQYF. CDR3 DNA sequence: TGTGCCAGTAGTATAAGAGGAGAGGGTGGTTCCTACGAGCAGTACTTC.

This clone came up once. This chain joins TRBV9 and TRBJ2-7; maybe TRBD2 (5 bases). Deletions cut 0 bases from V and 3 bases from J, with 10 bases between. This CDR3 contains 14 residues. CDR1 and CDR2 (germline): SGDLS, YYNGEE. CDR3 loop: CASSVGASGYEQYF. For the CDR3, the DNA is TGTGCCAGCAGCGTAGGTGCCAGCGGCTACGAGCAGTACTTC.

The CDR3 region is CASSPSEGYGYTF. The CDR3 DNA sequence: TGTGCCAGCAGCCCCAGCGAGGGCTATGGCTACACCTTC. The chain uses TRBV11-2 and TRBJ1-2, with D unclear. Germline CDR1 reads SGHAT; CDR2 reads FQNNGV. This CDR3 spans 13 amino acids. The V and J ends lost 5 bases and 4 bases respectively, with 11 bases between them.

This chain joins TRBV14 and TRBJ2-7; a weak D match, TRBD1 (6 bases). The CDR3 is made up of 14 amino acids. V dropped 4 bases and J dropped 3 bases, with 13 bases sitting between them. The germline V gene encodes CDR1 SGHDN and CDR2 FVKESK. The chain's CDR3 is CASSRVPTGYEQYF. In DNA, the CDR3 is TGTGCCAGCAGCCGGGTACCGACAGGCTACGAGCAGTACTTC. Looking up the rest from reference TRBV14 and TRBJ2-7 gives the full variable domain: EAGVTQFPSHSVIEKGQTVTLRCDPISGHDNLYWYRRVMGKEIKFLLHFVKESKQDESGMPNNRFLAERTGGTYSTLKVQPAELEDSGVYFCASSRVPTGYEQYFGPGTRLTVT.

CDR3 DNA: TGTGCCACCAGCAGAGATCGGGTTCTCCTCTCTGGAAACACCATATATTTT. The encoded protein is CATSRDRVLLSGNTIYF. V is TRBV15 and J is TRBJ1-3; D gene ambiguous. Germline V gene data show CDR1 as LNHNV and CDR2 as YYDKDF (reference sequence). V was shortened by 0 bases and J by 0 bases, with 12 bases between the two germline ends. This CDR3 is built from 17 residues.

The V gene is TRBV9, the J gene TRBJ2-3, with TRBD1 matching 7 bases. V gave up 2 bases and J gave up 8 bases; unmatched junction bases: 8. The CDR3 loop spans 14 amino acids. From germline, CDR1 is SGDLS and CDR2 YYNGEE. In DNA, the CDR3 is TGTGCCAGCAGCGTTCGTCAGGGGGATAGTACGCAGTATTTT. It yields the protein CASSVRQGDSTQYF.

The chain recombines TRBV11-1 with TRBJ1-5; 9 nucleotides match TRBD1. Germline CDR1 and CDR2: SGHAT and FQDESV (reference sequence). CDR3 length equals 15 residues. J lost 6 bases, V lost 4 bases, and 7 bases had no gene match. CDR3 nucleotides: TGTGCCAGCAGCTCGGACAGGGGTCCAGCTCAGCCCCAGCATTTT. Its translation is CASSSDRGPAQPQHF.

This chain links TRBV28 with TRBJ1-3; no reliable D call. CDR1 is MDHEN and CDR2 is SYDVKM in the germline V gene. Trimming shortened V by 0 bases and J by 0 bases, and 3 bases separated the two germline ends. The CDR3 covers 14 residues. Here the CDR3 DNA reads TGTGCCAGCAGTTTATGGAGCTCTGGAAACACCATATATTTT. This gives the protein CASSLWSSGNTIYF.

The chain links TRBV25-1 to TRBJ1-4; 8 positions agree with TRBD1. Germline V gives CDR1 MGHDK, CDR2 SYGVNS. The CDR3 has 16 amino acids. The V segment lost 3 bases and the J segment 7 bases; nucleotides outside the gene matches: 10. CDR3 bases: TGTGCCAGCAGTGACGGGACAGGATTTCTTGCTGAAAAACTGTTTTTT. Translating it yields CASSDGTGFLAEKLFF.

The CDR3 loop is CASSLGVLAGGNDEQYF. The CDR3 region has the DNA TGTGCCAGCAGCTTAGGCGTGCTAGCGGGAGGGAACGACGAGCAGTACTTC. This rearrangement joins TRBV7-9 to TRBJ2-7; 12 bases fit TRBD2. This CDR3 has 17 residues. J was trimmed by 5 bases and V by 1 base; bases with no gene match: 9. CDR1 is SEHNR and CDR2 is FQNEAQ in the germline V gene (reference sequence).

The chain carries TRBV3-1 (or the pseudogene TRBV3-2) and TRBJ1-5; D unresolved. The V end was cut by 1 base, the J end by 0 bases, with 10 bases between. This CDR3 region has 16 residues. Germline-derived CDR1 and CDR2 are LGHDT and YNNKEL (reference sequence). The CDR3 sequence is CASSQGTDNSNQPQHF. The CDR3 coding sequence is TGTGCCAGCAGCCAAGGAACAGACAATAGCAATCAGCCCCAGCATTTT.

This clone was seen only once. The chain links TRBV7-6 to TRBJ2-1; tentative D call: TRBD2 (6 bases). V lost 4 bases and J lost 4, with 14 bases in between. CDR3 length: 15 residues. The germline CDR1 and CDR2 sequences are SGHVS and FNYEAQ. The CDR3 region is CASSYAVAGYNEQFF. CDR3 sequence (DNA): TGTGCCAGCAGCTACGCCGTCGCGGGGTACAATGAGCAGTTCTTC.

This sequence joins TRBV25-1 and TRBJ1-2, with 8 positions matching TRBD1. Per the germline V gene, CDR1 is MGHDK and CDR2 is SYGVNS. Trimming took 1 base from V and 7 from J; bases not matched to a gene: 8. The CDR3 loop spans 15 amino acids. In DNA, the CDR3 is TGTGCCAGCAGTGAATCTCTGACAGGGGCCGGTGGCTACACCTTC. Amino acid sequence: CASSESLTGAGGYTF.

The chain carries TRBV5-6 and TRBJ1-4; D may be TRBD1 (5 bases). Trimming took off 1 base at V and 3 bases at J, with 10 bases between the two ends. CDR3 length equals 15 residues. The germline CDR1 and CDR2 sequences are SGHDT and YYEEEE. The CDR3 coding sequence is TGTGCCAGCAGCTTGTACGGGGGGGCTAATGAAAAACTGTTTTTT. It encodes CASSLYGGANEKLFF.

V is TRBV2 and J is TRBJ1-1; 8 bases match TRBD1. The V segment lost 7 bases and the J segment 5 bases; nucleotides outside the gene matches: 6. The CDR3 is made up of 13 amino acids. CDR1 is SNHLY, CDR2 FYNNEI, per germline. DNA for the CDR3: TGTGCCAGCACCCTGACAGGGGTTACTGAAGCTTTCTTT. It translates to CASTLTGVTEAFF.

The J gene is TRBJ2-5, the V gene TRBV5-1; D is possibly TRBD1 (5 bases). Germline V gives CDR1 SGHRS, CDR2 YFSETQ. Between the trimmed V and J ends, which lost 0 bases and 6 bases, there was a span of 6 bases. CDR3 size: 12 residues. Here the CDR3 reads CASSLEGKTQYF. As DNA, the CDR3 is TGCGCCAGCAGCTTGGAGGGGAAGACCCAGTACTTC. Full variable domain (rest looked up from reference TRBV5-1 and TRBJ2-5): KAGVTQTPRYLIKTRGQQVTLSCSPISGHRSVSWYQQTPGQGLQFLFEYFSETQRNKGNFPGRFSGRQFSNSRSEMNVSTLELGDSALYLCASSLEGKTQYFGPGTRLLVL.

This chain uses TRBV4-1 with TRBJ2-3, with D unclear. Germline loops: CDR1 MGHRA, CDR2 YSYEKL. This CDR3 has 13 residues. V was pared by 4 bases and J by 6 bases, with 11 bases between. The CDR3 region is CASSLSDWDTQYF. The CDR3 coding sequence is TGCGCCAGCAGCCTCTCCGACTGGGATACGCAGTATTTT.

This clone was detected only once. The V call is TRBV10-1, the J call TRBJ2-7; D is undetermined. This CDR3 is 11 amino acids long. V dropped 7 bases and J dropped 12 bases, with 16 bases sitting between them. CDR1 is WNHNN and CDR2 is SYGVQD in the germline V gene (reference sequence). CDR3 DNA: TGCGCCAGCATCCCCACCCAGGATCGGTACTTC. Translation: CASIPTQDRYF.

The chain employs TRBV7-2 and TRBJ2-5; 7 bases agree with TRBD2. Germline loops: CDR1 SGHTA, CDR2 FQGNSA. This CDR3 spans 15 amino acids. J lost 5 bases, V lost 5 bases, and 11 bases had no gene match. The CDR3 nucleotides are TGTGCCAGCAGCCAAGCGGGACGGGTGGCTGAGACCCAGTACTTC. Protein sequence: CASSQAGRVAETQYF.

This chain uses TRBV7-8 with TRBJ2-1; 10 nucleotides agree with TRBD1. Looked up from germline, CDR1 is SGHVS and CDR2 is FQNEAQ. The V and J ends lost 5 bases and 7 bases, in that order; junction bases with no gene match: 11. The CDR3 length is 16 residues. CDR3 in amino acids: CASSPIPGQGLNEQFF. DNA of the CDR3: TGTGCCAGCAGCCCGATCCCGGGACAGGGGTTGAATGAGCAGTTCTTC.

This sequence joins TRBV6-2 or TRBV6-3 and TRBJ1-1; possible D gene TRBD1, 5 bases. Per germline, CDR1 MNHEY and CDR2 SVGEGT. The V end was cut by 5 bases, the J end by 7 bases, with 20 bases between. The CDR3 covers 15 residues. The CDR3 region is CASSPIGVGDYEAFF. The DNA of the CDR3 is TGTGCCAGCAGTCCAATAGGGGTGGGGGACTATGAAGCTTTCTTT.

This clone has just a few counts. J is TRBJ2-2 and V is TRBV12-5; possible D gene TRBD1, 6 bases. The CDR3 contains 15 residues. CDR1 LGHNT and CDR2 FRNRAP come from the germline V gene. V shed 6 bases and J shed 3 bases, with 14 bases lying between them. The CDR3 coding sequence is TGTGCTAGTGGCAAACAGGGTAAAGACACCGGGGAGCTGTTTTTT. The encoded protein is CASGKQGKDTGELFF.

CDR3 sequence reads: CAWSVGTGSERLYRSYEQYF. CDR3 nucleotide sequence: TGTGCCTGGAGTGTAGGGACAGGGTCTGAAAGACTTTATCGGTCCTACGAGCAGTACTTC. The chain recombines TRBV30 with TRBJ2-7; 9 bases are a match to TRBD1. CDR1 GTSNPN and CDR2 SVGIG come from the germline V gene (reference sequence). This CDR3 contains 20 residues. J was trimmed by 1 base and V by 0 bases; bases with no gene match: 19.

The chain combines TRBV7-3 with TRBJ2-5; 8 bases are a match to TRBD1. Germline V CDR1 and CDR2: SGHTA, FQGTGA. The CDR3 has 15 residues. Trimming at V came to 5 bases and at J to 3 bases, leaving 8 bases not matched to a gene. CDR3 DNA sequence: TGTGCCAGCAGCAAGGGGGCAGGGGGCGAAGAGACCCAGTACTTC. Translation: CASSKGAGGEETQYF.